These 29 T cell receptor beta chains came from one sample sequenced in a study of cytomegalovirus exposure and HLA in healthy donors. Amplification used 60 Vbeta primers and 13 Jbeta primers. Profiling relied on immunoSEQ multiplex PCR, and the TCRdb table lists in-frame clones only, not all of them. Here the sample spans some 120,000 clones, 74% being singletons. The sample comprised PBMCs. Every receptor here comes from a woman in her forties or fifties in good health and CMV-seropositive.

In its sample, this clone was seen a few times. The chain combines TRBV10-3 with TRBJ2-7, with 7 bases lining up with TRBD2. CDR3 size: 13 residues. Germline-derived CDR1 and CDR2 are ENHRY and SYGVKD. V gave up 11 bases and J gave up 3 bases; unmatched junction bases: 10. CDR3 amino acids: CAVRTSIDYEQYF. In DNA form, the CDR3 reads TGTGCCGTTCGGACTAGTATCGACTACGAGCAGTACTTC.

The V call is TRBV15, the J call TRBJ1-3; the D is unclear. Germline V gene lookup returns CDR1 LNHNV and CDR2 YYDKDF (reference sequence). The ends were cut back, 3 bases at V and 0 bases at J, with 9 bases in the middle. This CDR3 is 15 amino acids long. As DNA, the CDR3 is TGTGCCACCAGCAGTGGTTTGAGCTCTGGAAACACCATATATTTT. It specifies CATSSGLSSGNTIYF.

The chain links TRBV19 to TRBJ2-7, with D possibly TRBD2 on 5 matching bases. V lost 3 bases and J 5 bases, leaving 14 bases between the germline ends. The germline CDR1 and CDR2 sequences are LNHDA and SQIVND (reference sequence). This CDR3 contains 14 residues. CDR3 in amino acids: CASSMISAGDEQYF. The CDR3 DNA reads as TGTGCCAGTAGTATGATCTCCGCCGGGGACGAGCAGTACTTC. Full variable domain (missing parts from reference TRBV19 and TRBJ2-7): DGGITQSPKYLFRKEGQNVTLSCEQNLNHDAMYWYRQDPGQGLRLIYYSQIVNDFQKGDIAEGYSVSREKKESFPLTVTSAQKNPTAFYLCASSMISAGDEQYFGPGTRLTVT.

The chain uses TRBV28 and TRBJ1-5; 7 positions match TRBD1. J was trimmed by 3 bases and V by 10 bases; bases with no gene match: 12. The CDR3 runs to 15 residues. Germline-derived CDR1 and CDR2 are MDHEN and SYDVKM. DNA of the CDR3: TGTGCCACCAGGACCCTAGACAGGGCCAATCAGCCCCAGCATTTT. Amino acids: CATRTLDRANQPQHF.

V usage is TRBV10-3 and J usage is TRBJ1-2, with no clear D. Deletions cut 4 bases from V and 4 bases from J, with 10 bases between. The germline CDR1 and CDR2 sequences are ENHRY and SYGVKD. The CDR3 consists of 13 residues. The CDR3, as DNA: TGTGCCATCAGTGTGGCGGCCGGCTATGGCTACACCTTC. Protein product: CAISVAAGYGYTF.

CDR3 region: CASSLGRRNSNQPQHF. The CDR3 nucleotides read TGTGCCAGCAGCTTGGGAAGGCGGAATAGCAATCAGCCCCAGCATTTT. This chain connects TRBV5-6 to TRBJ1-5; no reliable D call. The CDR3 is 16 residues long. Trimming cost V 0 bases and J 0 bases, with 10 bases left between them. Germline V lookup: CDR1 SGHDT, CDR2 YYEEEE. Filled out from reference TRBV5-6 and TRBJ1-5, the complete variable domain reads DAGVTQSPTHLIKTRGQQVTLRCSPKSGHDTVSWYQQALGQGPQFIFQYYEEEERQRGNFPDRFSGHQFPNYSSELNVNALLLGDSALYLCASSLGRRNSNQPQHFGDGTRLSIL.

The chain employs TRBV27 and TRBJ1-1; 7 bases map to TRBD1. V was clipped by 2 bases and J by 0 bases; unmatched bases: 18. Germline V lookup: CDR1 MNHEY, CDR2 SMNVEV (reference sequence). The CDR3 consists of 20 residues. The CDR3 protein is CASSLPGTVSPPHMNTEAFF. As DNA, the CDR3 is TGTGCCAGCAGTTTACCTGGGACAGTCTCACCCCCTCACATGAACACTGAAGCTTTCTTT.

The chain uses TRBV6-5 and TRBJ1-5; D might be TRBD1 (5 bases). Trimming stripped 6 bases from V and 3 bases from J, with 9 bases between. The CDR3 consists of 13 residues. From germline, CDR1 is MNHEY and CDR2 SVGAGI. The CDR3 sequence: CASSQGYNQPQHF. Written as DNA, the CDR3 is TGTGCCAGCAGCCAGGGATACAATCAGCCCCAGCATTTT.

V usage is TRBV5-8 and J usage is TRBJ1-3; TRBD1 is a possible D gene (5 bases). The length of the CDR3 is 15 residues. Per the germline V gene, CDR1 is SGHTS and CDR2 is YDEGEE. V was clipped by 0 bases and J by 1 base, with 8 bases between them. CDR3 residues: CASSLGAGSGNTIYF. The CDR3 region has the DNA TGTGCCAGCAGCTTGGGTGCAGGGTCTGGAAACACCATATATTTT.

This clone was counted once. The chain uses TRBV6-1 and TRBJ2-3; D is perhaps TRBD2 (5 bases). The V gene lost 4 bases and the J gene lost 5 bases, with 10 bases spanning the gap. The CDR3 has 13 residues. The V gene's germline CDR1 is MNHNS and CDR2 SASEGT. CDR3 region: CASSAWRQDTQYF. The CDR3, as DNA: TGTGCCAGCAGTGCCTGGAGGCAAGATACGCAGTATTTT.

This clone appeared a few times. The V call is TRBV5-4, the J call TRBJ2-3, with TRBD1 matching over 11 bases. The CDR3 sequence is 15 residues long. In germline, CDR1 is SGHNT, CDR2 YYREEE (reference sequence). The V gene end was trimmed by 0 bases and the J gene end by 5 bases; junction bases not matched to a gene: 2. The CDR3 spells CASSLAGTGGDTQYF. CDR3 nucleotide sequence: TGTGCCAGCAGCTTGGCCGGGACAGGGGGAGATACGCAGTATTTT. Filled out from reference TRBV5-4 and TRBJ2-3, the complete variable domain reads ETGVTQSPTHLIKTRGQQVTLRCSSQSGHNTVSWYQQALGQGPQFIFQYYREEENGRGNFPPRFSGLQFPNYSSELNVNALELDDSALYLCASSLAGTGGDTQYFGPGTRLTVL.

The chain is built from TRBV4-1 and TRBJ2-5, with a weak D call TRBD1 (6 bases). The germline CDR1 and CDR2 sequences are MGHRA and YSYEKL. V dropped 3 bases and J dropped 5 bases, with 19 bases sitting between them. This CDR3 has 16 amino acids. DNA for the CDR3: TGCGCCAGCAGCCAGGGGTTGACAGGCCAGGGGGAGACCCAGTACTTC. Amino acid sequence: CASSQGLTGQGETQYF.

The chain is built from TRBV27 and TRBJ2-7, with 11 bases identical to TRBD1. Germline lookup yields CDR1 MNHEY and CDR2 SMNVEV (reference sequence). The CDR3 sequence is 20 residues long. V lost 5 bases, J lost 0 bases, and 18 bases stayed unmatched. Here the CDR3 DNA reads TGTGCCAGCAGTGCCCCTCCGGGACAGGGGGAGCTAGATTCCTCCTACGAGCAGTACTTC. Protein: CASSAPPGQGELDSSYEQYF.

The V gene is TRBV5-1, the J gene TRBJ1-1; TRBD1 might be the D (6 bases). Germline V lookup: CDR1 SGHRS, CDR2 YFSETQ. The CDR3 extends over 14 amino acids. V was shortened by 4 bases and J by 6 bases, with 16 bases between the two germline ends. The CDR3 DNA follows: TGCGCCAGCAGCCCCGGAGCGGGGGCTGCTGAAGCTTTCTTT. Its translation is CASSPGAGAAEAFF.

The CDR3 is CASRPTGVDGYTF. In DNA form, the CDR3 reads TGTGCCAGCAGGCCTACAGGGGTGGACGGCTACACCTTC. The genes are TRBV5-6 and TRBJ1-2, with 7 bases matching TRBD1. The length of the CDR3 is 13 residues. Germline V CDR1 and CDR2: SGHDT, YYEEEE. Trimming removed 5 bases from V and 8 bases from J; junction bases left unmatched: 9.

V gene TRBV19 combines with J gene TRBJ1-1; tentative D call: TRBD1 (5 bases). Germline V gene lookup returns CDR1 LNHDA and CDR2 SQIVND (reference sequence). The CDR3 covers 15 residues. Trimming pared 8 bases from V and 4 bases from J, leaving 20 bases between. CDR3 sequence (DNA): TGTGCCAGTGGTCCCAGTCGGTCCGGGGGCACTGAAGCTTTCTTT. Translating it yields CASGPSRSGGTEAFF.

This clone was recorded a few times. The J gene is TRBJ2-6, the V gene TRBV7-2; maybe TRBD2 (5 bases). CDR1 and CDR2 from the germline V gene are SGHTA and FQGNSA. V lost 1 base and J lost 3, with 10 bases in between. This CDR3 has 16 residues. The CDR3 nucleotides are TGTGCCAGCAGCTTAGTAGGGAGAAGTGGGGCCAACGTCCTGACTTTC. Encoded protein: CASSLVGRSGANVLTF.

The chain links TRBV7-2 to TRBJ1-3; no definite D call. Germline V gives CDR1 SGHTA, CDR2 FQGNSA. This CDR3 is built from 14 residues. The V and J ends lost 8 bases and 0 bases respectively, with 11 bases between them. The CDR3 nucleotides are TGTGCCAGCCGGTACCTTAACTCTGGAAACACCATATATTTT. Amino acid sequence: CASRYLNSGNTIYF.

V is TRBV6-5 and J is TRBJ1-1, with D hard to call. The germline gives CDR1 MNHEY, CDR2 SVGAGI. The CDR3 covers 12 residues. V shed 8 bases and J shed 6 bases, with 13 bases lying between them. The CDR3 sequence: CASDGGLAEAFF. The DNA of the CDR3 is TGTGCCAGCGACGGAGGACTGGCTGAAGCTTTCTTT.

CDR3 amino acids: CASSLAGRETQYF. In DNA, the CDR3 is TGTGCCAGCAGCTTGGCGGGGAGGGAGACCCAGTACTTC. The gene calls are TRBV5-5 and TRBJ2-5; D is possibly TRBD2 (6 bases). The germline V gene encodes CDR1 SGHKS and CDR2 YYEKEE (reference sequence). The CDR3 extends over 13 amino acids. V gave up 0 bases and J gave up 5 bases, with 8 bases separating them.

The chain joins TRBV19 to TRBJ2-1; TRBD2 is a possible D gene (7 bases). Germline CDR1 reads LNHDA; CDR2 reads SQIVND (reference sequence). The V gene lost 5 bases and the J gene lost 0 bases, with 17 bases spanning the gap. The CDR3 contains 17 residues. DNA for the CDR3: TGTGCCAGTAGTCTTCAACGGGGGGCGAGCTCCTACAATGAGCAGTTCTTC. Protein product: CASSLQRGASSYNEQFF.

The rearrangement links TRBV27 to TRBJ2-2; no clear D gene. The CDR3 loop spans 15 amino acids. Germline CDR1 is MNHEY and CDR2 is SMNVEV (reference sequence). The V and J ends lost 2 bases and 4 bases respectively, with 11 bases between them. CDR3 residues: CASSLLPAATGELFF. In DNA, the CDR3 is TGTGCCAGCAGTTTACTTCCCGCGGCCACCGGGGAGCTGTTTTTT.

The genes are TRBV7-9 and TRBJ1-2; D unresolved. Germline CDR1 and CDR2: SEHNR and FQNEAQ (reference sequence). V was clipped by 1 base and J by 4 bases, with 13 bases between them. The CDR3 runs to 15 residues. This CDR3 is CASSLGSAGAYGYTF. DNA for the CDR3: TGTGCCAGCAGCTTAGGCAGTGCGGGAGCCTATGGCTACACCTTC.

The V call is TRBV6-6, the J call TRBJ1-3; D not certain. From germline, CDR1 is MNHNY and CDR2 SVGAGI (reference sequence). V gave up 6 bases and J gave up 0 bases, with 12 bases separating them. CDR3 size: 15 residues. CDR3 bases: TGTGCCAGCAGGTCTCTCCTAAGCTCTGGAAACACCATATATTTT. Its protein product is CASRSLLSSGNTIYF.

The rearrangement joins TRBV7-6 to TRBJ1-4, with 11 positions matching TRBD1. Trimming took 1 base from V and 5 from J; bases not matched to a gene: 3. The CDR3 consists of 16 residues. The V gene's germline CDR1 is SGHVS and CDR2 FNYEAQ. As DNA, the CDR3 is TGTGCCAGCAGCTTAGGGACAGGGGGCTCCAATGAAAAACTGTTTTTT. Protein product: CASSLGTGGSNEKLFF.

This chain links TRBV19 with TRBJ2-3; no reliable D call. Germline V lookup: CDR1 LNHDA, CDR2 SQIVND (reference sequence). V shed 5 bases and J shed 0 bases, with 3 bases lying between them. This CDR3 is built from 12 residues. The CDR3 bases are TGTGCCAGTAGTGCGAGCACAGATACGCAGTATTTT. This translates into CASSASTDTQYF.

The chain joins TRBV4-3 to TRBJ2-5; 14 positions agree with TRBD2. The V gene's germline CDR1 is LGHNA and CDR2 YSLEER. V was pared by 1 base and J by 5 bases, with 9 bases of the junction left unmatched. The CDR3 is 18 residues long. The CDR3 coding sequence is TGCGCCAGCAGCCAAGGCGGGACTAGCGGGGGACGGGCGGAGACCCAGTACTTC. This sequence encodes CASSQGGTSGGRAETQYF.

The gene calls are TRBV4-2 and TRBJ1-1; D is ambiguous. The CDR3 runs 15 residues. Trimming took 1 base from V and 0 from J, leaving 9 bases between them. Germline V gene sequence: CDR1 LGHNA, CDR2 YNFKEQ. CDR3 sequence: CASSQAAGMNTEAFF. CDR3 DNA: TGTGCCAGCAGCCAAGCAGCGGGAATGAACACTGAAGCTTTCTTT.

The chain carries TRBV14 and TRBJ2-7; weak D call: TRBD1 (5 bases). The CDR3 consists of 14 residues. Per germline, CDR1 SGHDN and CDR2 FVKESK. V gave up 1 base and J gave up 6 bases, with 13 bases separating them. In nucleotides, the CDR3 is TGTGCCAGCAGCCAAGTAGGGCAGGGTTCCGAGCAGTACTTC. It is translated as CASSQVGQGSEQYF.